The 3 T cell receptor beta chains below all came from one sample that was sequenced in a study of post-analysis software for immune sequencing data. Study results and caveats: Four or five TRBV segments occurring more often in patients than controls included TRBV5-6, TRBV5-1 and TRBV20-1.

TCR beta cDNA libraries included unique molecular identifiers. TCRdb passed the PCR reads through MiXCR, listing each CDR3 protein once. Among about 560,000 distinct CDR3 sequences listed, 44% were seen once. These receptors' targets are unknown. The specimen was blood. All receptors derive from a girl aged 5 to 17 with multiple sclerosis.

The genes are TRBV5-1 and TRBJ2-2, with a weak D call TRBD1 (6 bases). The CDR3 consists of 13 residues. V lost 5 bases to trimming and J lost 8 bases, with 13 bases between them. Germline CDR1 reads SGHRS; CDR2 reads YFSETQ. As DNA, the CDR3 is TGCGCCAGCAGTCGGACAGAGTCAGGGGAGCTGTTTTTT. Its protein is CASSRTESGELFF.

This clonotype was detected only a few times. This chain joins TRBV6-4 and TRBJ1-1; tentative D call: TRBD1 (5 bases). This CDR3 has 15 amino acids. V was pared by 0 bases and J by 6 bases, with 14 bases between. Germline CDR1 MRHNA, CDR2 SNTAGT. This chain's CDR3 is CASSDSAQGPAEAFF. The CDR3 nucleotides are TGTGCCAGCAGTGACTCGGCTCAGGGCCCCGCTGAAGCTTTCTTT.

This clonotype came up once. The V call is TRBV29-1, the J call TRBJ2-5; unclear D gene. Germline CDR1 is SQVTM and CDR2 is ANQGSEA. CDR3 length: 12 amino acids. The germline V and J ends were trimmed by 4 bases and 5 bases, with 11 bases remaining between them. The CDR3 loop is CSVVPTPETQYF. The CDR3 nucleotides are TGCAGCGTTGTACCGACACCTGAGACCCAGTACTTC.